Listed below are T cell receptor beta chains from one sample, sequenced in a study of regulatory T cells in long-lasting Graves disease. TCRdb itself ran the multiplex PCR reads through MiXCR, one entry per CDR3 protein. The data contain about half a million distinct CDR3 sequences, approximately 23% of them singletons. Source: peripheral blood mononuclear cells (PBMCs), taken when the disease was refractory, from a patient treated with antithyroid drugs. Receptors were obtained from a female donor with Graves disease. Each CDR3 is given with its conserved first and last residue.

V,length,J,CDR3
TRBV7-2,14,TRBJ1-1,CASSLGQPSSEAFF
TRBV30,17,TRBJ2-5,CAWSTEQWTGGAETQYF
TRBV20-1,14,TRBJ1-6,CSARDPNGPSPLHF
TRBV9,15,TRBJ2-7,CASSVVPSGAYEQYF
TRBV19,14,TRBJ1-2,CASGLMTGNYGYTF
TRBV6-1,11,TRBJ2-3,CASSVGTTQYF
TRBV6-1,16,TRBJ1-1,CASTRTGVFANTEAFF
TRBV5-1,15,TRBJ1-5,CASSPGTALNQPQHF
TRBV6-2/TRBV6-3,14,TRBJ1-1,CASSYNNMNTEAFF
TRBV5-1,14,TRBJ2-5,CASSLGINQETQYF
TRBV6-2/TRBV6-3,13,TRBJ2-5,CASSPITRETQYF
TRBV2,14,TRBJ1-2,CASSLRRSGYGYTF
TRBV28,16,TRBJ2-2,CASSLWVFKNTGELFF
TRBV28,15,TRBJ1-4,CASSPMGATNEKLFF
TRBV7-9,16,TRBJ2-5,CASSSTGTGSEETQYF
TRBV11-2,14,TRBJ1-1,CASSSPMERTEAFF
TRBV6-2/TRBV6-3,15,TRBJ1-6,CASTTGIGRGSPLHF
TRBV12-5,14,TRBJ2-7,CASGLPGNSYEQYF
TRBV10-3,20,TRBJ2-1,CAISQTQGSSRSVSYNEQFF
TRBV20-1,13,TRBJ2-7,CSARGEDSYEQYF
TRBV29-1,14,TRBJ1-5,CSVGGKYSNQPQHF
TRBV6-1,14,TRBJ1-5,CASRPGTGVQPQHF
TRBV5-5,14,TRBJ2-7,CASSPTSLYYEQYF
TRBV7-2,15,TRBJ2-5,CASSLGDLSQETQYF
TRBV6-5,17,TRBJ1-5,CASSYSVSPPTPQPQHF
TRBV12-3/TRBV12-4,13,TRBJ1-1,CASSLEGTSEAFF
TRBV7-9,17,TRBJ1-4,CASSTGSQGDTNEKLFF
TRBV6-1,15,TRBJ1-6,CASSPGTGGSSPLHF
TRBV6-2/TRBV6-3,13,TRBJ2-5,CASSYYREETQYF
TRBV9,15,TRBJ1-5,CASSVRVRGNQPQHF
TRBV6-1,16,TRBJ2-7,CASSPDGEREDPEQYF
TRBV7-2,17,TRBJ2-2,CASSLRNGRGVSGELFF
TRBV20-1,13,TRBJ2-7,CSVGRQASYEQYF
TRBV20-1,13,TRBJ2-5,CSAPGPETETQYF
TRBV27,16,TRBJ1-6,CASRNRGGSYNSPLHF
TRBV27,16,TRBJ2-2,CASSLGRAANTGELFF
TRBV7-2,15,TRBJ2-7,CASSLGAGGPREQYF
TRBV6-2/TRBV6-3,11,TRBJ1-2,CASSSASRVSF